This T cell receptor beta chain was documented in a study of T cell responses to AZD1222 COVID-19 vaccine. Looking at the study overall: Doses given second, at about 4 or about 12 weeks, were pooled.

Assay: immunoSEQ multiplex PCR; the TCRdb copy retains only in-frame clones and omits some. The sample has 130,000 or so clones, around 84% seen once. The germline gives CDR1 ENHRY, CDR2 SYGVKD. With 5 bases removed from V and 3 bases from J, the gap between germline ends came to 14 bases. This CDR3 is 14 amino acids long. This TCR was sampled from an adult in good health. The sequencing here drew on peripheral blood, taken on day 0 of AZD1222 vaccination. The J gene is TRBJ2-7, the V gene TRBV10-3; maybe TRBD1 (6 bases). CDR3 residues: CAISRPGQIYEQYF. The CDR3 region has the DNA TGTGCCATCAGTAGACCGGGACAAATCTACGAGCAGTACTTC.